This record covers a single T cell receptor beta chain. Germline V gives CDR1 SGHTA, CDR2 FQGNSA. The CDR3 sequence is 14 residues long. The ends were cut back, 2 bases at V and 8 bases at J, with 10 bases in the middle. Each CDR3 protein is one row after TCRdb ran MiXCR on the RT-PCR reads. The sample shows 650,000 to 800,000 distinct CDR3 sequences, approximately 15% of them seen only once. The sequenced sample was memory CD4+ T cells from blood. The sequence was obtained from a female donor in good health, serving as a healthy control. The genes are TRBV7-2 and TRBJ1-6; D is unresolved. This CDR3 reads CASSLIALDSPLHF. CDR3 nucleotide sequence: TGTGCCAGCAGCTTAATAGCGTTGGATTCACCCCTCCACTTT.